One and the same sample provided the 13 T cell receptor beta chains below, sequenced in a study of OX40 agonist ivuxolimab in advanced cancers. The library relied on the immunoSEQ multiplex PCR assay. TCRdb obtained this table from immuneACCESS and retained in-frame rearrangements with V and J assigned. These tables miss some clones; where compared with another copy, unresolved V genes account for less than half of the shortfall, and the remainder is unexplained. This sample has about 79,000 clones in its table, and roughly 85% of those were observed once. Over 4% of the sample is taken by the ten largest. Sequencing used CD4+ or CD8+ T cells sorted from blood, obtained in a trial of the OX40 agonist ivuxolimab. The receptors were gathered from an adult with an advanced solid tumor such as melanoma, head and neck, liver or kidney cancer.

V gene TRBV28 combines with J gene TRBJ2-7, with TRBD2 identical over 8 bases. The junction had 7 bases not matched to a gene; V was cut back by 1 base and J by 5 bases. The CDR3 has 15 amino acids. Germline V gene data show CDR1 as MDHEN and CDR2 as SYDVKM. The DNA for the CDR3 is TGTGCCAGCAGTTTATCTTCGGGACTAGTGCACGAGCAGTACTTC. Protein sequence: CASSLSSGLVHEQYF.

The chain joins TRBV5-5 to TRBJ2-7; a weak D match, TRBD2 (7 bases). The V end was cut by 3 bases, the J end by 9 bases, with 22 bases between. CDR3 length: 15 amino acids. Germline V lookup: CDR1 SGHKS, CDR2 YYEKEE (reference sequence). The CDR3 loop reads CASSSGGGGNLGQYF. The CDR3 DNA reads as TGTGCCAGCAGCTCCGGGGGAGGGGGAAATCTTGGGCAGTACTTC.

This rearrangement joins TRBV2 to TRBJ1-2; D gene ambiguous. From germline, CDR1 is SNHLY and CDR2 FYNNEI. The CDR3 runs to 14 residues. V was pared by 3 bases and J by 0 bases, with 8 bases between. The CDR3 is CASSDFESNYGYTF. CDR3 in DNA: TGTGCCAGCAGTGATTTTGAGTCTAACTATGGCTACACCTTC.

The chain has TRBV20-1 and TRBJ1-1; D may be TRBD1 (5 bases). V lost 4 bases and J lost 7, with 10 bases in between. From germline, CDR1 is DFQATT and CDR2 SNEGSKA (reference sequence). This CDR3 region has 11 residues. CDR3 residues: CSAMGQVEAFF. The CDR3 DNA reads TGCAGTGCTATGGGGCAGGTTGAAGCTTTCTTT.

The rearrangement uses TRBV7-9 and TRBJ2-2; D gene uncertain. Trimming stripped 4 bases from V and 2 bases from J, with 2 bases between. CDR1 and CDR2 (germline): SEHNR, FQNEAQ (reference sequence). The CDR3 contains 12 residues. CDR3 residues: CASSYNTGELFF. CDR3 bases: TGTGCCAGCAGCTACAACACCGGGGAGCTGTTTTTT.

The V and J genes are TRBV7-8 and TRBJ2-1; 9 bases align to TRBD2. The V segment lost 1 base and the J segment 9 bases; nucleotides outside the gene matches: 13. This CDR3 is built from 17 residues. Germline CDR1 reads SGHVS; CDR2 reads FQNEAQ. The CDR3 DNA reads as TGTGCCAGCAGCTTAGGGGCTCTAGCGGGGCGCCCCGGTGAGCAGTTCTTC. Translating it yields CASSLGALAGRPGEQFF.

This sequence joins TRBV6-1 and TRBJ2-2; a possible D gene is TRBD2 (6 bases). The V end was cut by 2 bases, the J end by 4 bases, with 17 bases between. Germline V gives CDR1 MNHNS, CDR2 SASEGT. This CDR3 spans 17 amino acids. The DNA for the CDR3 is TGTGCCAGCAGTGAACGGATGGGTAGCGGAGCCACCGGGGAGCTGTTTTTT. It is translated as CASSERMGSGATGELFF.

The chain is built from TRBV7-2 and TRBJ1-5, with TRBD1 as a possible D gene (5 bases). Trimming pared 1 base from V and 4 bases from J, leaving 14 bases between. CDR3 length: 16 residues. Looked up from germline, CDR1 is SGHTA and CDR2 is FQGNSA. The CDR3 is CASSLVTSGLNQPQHF. The CDR3, as DNA: TGTGCCAGCAGCTTAGTTACGTCAGGGTTGAATCAGCCCCAGCATTTT.

V is TRBV2 and J is TRBJ2-1; D perhaps matches TRBD1 (6 bases). Trimming removed 4 bases at V and 6 bases at J, with 16 bases between. Germline V gives CDR1 SNHLY, CDR2 FYNNEI. This CDR3 is 15 amino acids long. The CDR3 spells CASSGTLIGGNEQFF. DNA of the CDR3: TGTGCCAGCAGTGGAACGCTTATAGGGGGCAATGAGCAGTTCTTC.

The J gene is TRBJ2-3, the V gene TRBV13; 8 bases fit TRBD2. CDR1 and CDR2 (germline): PRHDT, FYEKMQ (reference sequence). The CDR3 runs 17 residues. J lost 0 bases, V lost 4 bases, and 9 bases had no gene match. The CDR3 region is CASSSLGLAGSTDTQYF. CDR3 in DNA: TGTGCCAGCAGCTCCCTGGGGTTAGCGGGGAGCACAGATACGCAGTATTTT. The full variable domain, rest sourced from reference TRBV13 and TRBJ2-3, is AAGVIQSPRHLIKEKRETATLKCYPIPRHDTVYWYQQGPGQDPQFLISFYEKMQSDKGSIPDRFSAQQFSDYHSELNMSSLELGDSALYFCASSSLGLAGSTDTQYFGPGTRLTVL.

The chain uses TRBV10-3 and TRBJ2-5; TRBD2 agrees at 8 bases. Germline V gene sequence: CDR1 ENHRY, CDR2 SYGVKD. This CDR3 is 14 amino acids long. V dropped 10 bases and J dropped 5; count of bases not matched to a gene: 12. CDR3 DNA: TGTGCCACCCACAGCGGGGGCTTGGTTGAGACCCAGTACTTC. Its protein is CATHSGGLVETQYF.

The CDR3, as DNA: TGTGCCAGCCGGAGACAGGGTTCCTACGAGCAGTACTTC. It specifies CASRRQGSYEQYF. V gene TRBV27 combines with J gene TRBJ2-7; 7 positions agree with TRBD1. V was clipped by 8 bases and J by 1 base; unmatched bases: 5. The germline gives CDR1 MNHEY, CDR2 SMNVEV (reference sequence). CDR3 size: 13 residues.

This rearrangement joins TRBV7-9 to TRBJ2-3; 11 positions match TRBD2. Germline CDR1 and CDR2: SEHNR and FQNEAQ (reference sequence). The V gene end was trimmed by 5 bases and the J gene end by 6 bases; junction bases not matched to a gene: 7. The CDR3 totals 15 residues. CDR3 in DNA: TGTGCCAGCAGCACACTAGCGGGAGAAGCTGATACGCAGTATTTT. This codes for CASSTLAGEADTQYF.